The clone carrying this T cell receptor beta chain appeared a single time. The data were taken from a study of identical twins. Per the germline V gene, CDR1 is MNHEY and CDR2 is SMNVEV (reference sequence). The CDR3 extends over 15 amino acids. V was trimmed by 1 base and J by 3 bases, leaving 10 bases between them. Template switching (which added a universal primer site) was used, and cDNA carried unique molecular identifiers. TCRdb processed the 5' RACE reads anew with MiXCR; each CDR3 protein has one entry. The sample has fewer than 900,000 distinct CDR3 sequences, approximately 21% seen once. Another study also made use of these data, one on T cells expressing NK-cell markers.

Sample: PBMCs. The sequence was collected from a woman aged 18-35 years in good health. The J gene is TRBJ2-4, the V gene TRBV27; D not certain. The CDR3 DNA follows: TGTGCCAGCAGTTTATGGGGTTGGGGCAAAAACATTCAGTACTTC. It encodes CASSLWGWGKNIQYF.